The T cell receptor (beta chain) under discussion was sequenced for a study of blood T cell repertoires in COVID-19. On the study more broadly: From the United States, Italy and Spain came samples of acute and convalescent COVID-19. From T cells, B-cell-depleted T cells, or PBMCs came the material, which was cDNA or gDNA.

The length of the CDR3 is 13 residues. The V gene end was trimmed by 5 bases and the J gene end by 8 bases; junction bases not matched to a gene: 6. Germline V lookup: CDR1 LNHDA, CDR2 SQIVND (reference sequence). The authors' processing: Nucleated cell counts were estimated from reference gene primer amplification. Data came from immunoSEQ multiplex PCR; TCRdb stores just in-frame clones and leaves some out. V and J calls and clone size come straight from that table; D and trimming were deduced from the DNA. The table records some 300,000 clones, almost 90% of them present only once. Enrolled during active infection, Seattle patients were then followed longitudinally.

Material: peripheral blood. This TCR was recovered from a woman between 40 and 55 years old with COVID-19, enrolled during active disease. V and J are TRBV19 and TRBJ2-1, with 7 bases identical to TRBD1. The CDR3 nucleotides read TGTGCCAGTAGTCCCGGGACAGAGGATGAGCAGTTCTTC. This translates into CASSPGTEDEQFF. Filled out from reference TRBV19 and TRBJ2-1, the complete variable domain reads DGGITQSPKYLFRKEGQNVTLSCEQNLNHDAMYWYRQDPGQGLRLIYYSQIVNDFQKGDIAEGYSVSREKKESFPLTVTSAQKNPTAFYLCASSPGTEDEQFFGPGTRLTVL.